One T cell receptor beta chain is described in this entry. This sample was taken from a study of cytomegalovirus exposure and HLA in healthy donors. Primers included in the PCR were 60 Vbeta and 13 Jbeta primers. Sequenced by immunoSEQ multiplex PCR; TCRdb stores in-frame clones only, minus some. The sample includes 160,000 or so clones, around 77% of them seen just once. In germline, CDR1 is MGHDK, CDR2 SYGVNS. The length of the CDR3 is 14 residues. The V and J ends lost 2 bases and 2 bases respectively, with 10 bases between them. Sequenced sample: PBMCs. The chain combines TRBV25-1 with TRBJ2-7; D might be TRBD2 (6 bases). The sequence was collected from a middle-aged man in good health and CMV-seronegative. CDR3 nucleotides: TGTGCCAGCAGTGAAGGAGGGTGGACCTACGAGCAGTACTTC. This translates into CASSEGGWTYEQYF.